The TCR beta chain described here comes from a study of blood T cell repertoires in COVID-19. Study at large: The origin of the acute and convalescent COVID-19 samples was the United States, Italy and Spain. T cells, B-cell-depleted T cells, or PBMCs supplied cDNA or gDNA.

How the authors handled the data: It was from reference gene primer amplification that nucleated cell counts were estimated. The protocol was immunoSEQ multiplex PCR, while the TCRdb copy is restricted to in-frame clones and leaves out a portion. V and J calls and clone size are as listed in that table; D and trimming were resolved from the DNA. There are tens of thousands of clones in the sample; 65% to 85% occur only once, and around two fifths lies in the top ten. CDR1 KGHSH and CDR2 LQKENI come from the germline V gene. This CDR3 contains 16 residues. V lost 5 bases to trimming and J lost 0 bases; unmatched junction nucleotides: 6.

Sequenced sample: peripheral blood. The chain joins TRBV18 to TRBJ1-3; 8 nucleotides line up with TRBD1. The receptor was isolated from a man older than 75 with active or convalescent COVID-19. CDR3 sequence: CASSSAGQVSGNTIYF. Here the CDR3 DNA reads TGTGCCAGCTCATCTGCGGGACAGGTCTCTGGAAACACCATATATTTT.